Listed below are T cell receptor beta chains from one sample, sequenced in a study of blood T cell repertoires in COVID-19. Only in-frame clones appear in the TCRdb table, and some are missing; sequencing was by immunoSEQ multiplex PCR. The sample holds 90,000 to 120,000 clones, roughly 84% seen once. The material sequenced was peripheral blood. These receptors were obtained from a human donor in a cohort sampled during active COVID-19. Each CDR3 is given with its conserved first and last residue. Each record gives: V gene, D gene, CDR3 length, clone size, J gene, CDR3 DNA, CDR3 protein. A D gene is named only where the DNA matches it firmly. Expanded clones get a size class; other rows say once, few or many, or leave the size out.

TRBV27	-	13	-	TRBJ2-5	TGTGCCAGCAGTTTAAAAAACTCGAAGACCCAGTACTTC	CASSLKNSKTQYF
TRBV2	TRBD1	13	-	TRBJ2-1	TGTGCCAGTACAGGGGGCTTCTTGAATGAGCAGTTCTTC	CASTGGFLNEQFF
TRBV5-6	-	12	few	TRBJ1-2	TGTGCCAGCAGCCATTCTAACTATGGCTACACCTTC	CASSHSNYGYTF
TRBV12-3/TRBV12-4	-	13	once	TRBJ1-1	TGTGCCAGCAGCCGGACAGAGAACACTGAAGCTTTCTTT	CASSRTENTEAFF
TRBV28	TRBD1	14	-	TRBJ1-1	TGTGCCAGCAGTTTATATAAGGGGGCCACTGAAGCTTTCTTT	CASSLYKGATEAFF
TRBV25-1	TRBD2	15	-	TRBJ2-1	TGTGCCAGCAGTGTTAGCGGGAGGGCCTACAATGAGCAGTTCTTC	CASSVSGRAYNEQFF
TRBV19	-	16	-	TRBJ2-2	TGTGCCAGTAGTCCCGGGCCAAGGGGTTGGACCGGGGAGCTGTTTTTT	CASSPGPRGWTGELFF
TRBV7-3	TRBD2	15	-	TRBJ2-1	TGTGCCAGCAGCCTCCTAGCGGGCTCCTACAATGAGCAGTTCTTC	CASSLLAGSYNEQFF
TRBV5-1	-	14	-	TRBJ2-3	TGCGCCAGCAGCTCCGGGTTGGGTACAGATACGCAGTATTTT	CASSSGLGTDTQYF
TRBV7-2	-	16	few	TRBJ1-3	TGTGCCAGCAGCTTAGCGGGACACGTCTCTGGAAACACCATATATTTT	CASSLAGHVSGNTIYF
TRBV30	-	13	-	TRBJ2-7	TGTGCCTGGAGTGTGCTGACCCTAGACGAGCAGTACTTC	CAWSVLTLDEQYF
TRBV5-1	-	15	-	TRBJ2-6	TGCGCCAGCACCCCCACTGGCTCTGGGGCCAACGTCCTGACTTTC	CASTPTGSGANVLTF
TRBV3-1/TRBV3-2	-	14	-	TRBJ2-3	TGTGCCAGCAGCTCTTTGGGGGCCACAGATACGCAGTATTTT	CASSSLGATDTQYF
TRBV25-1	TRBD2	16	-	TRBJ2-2	TGTGCCACCTCCGAGGCTAGCGGGAGTATCACCGGGGAGCTGTTTTTT	CATSEASGSITGELFF
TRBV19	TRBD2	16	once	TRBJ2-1	TGTGCCAGTAGTAACCTAGCGGGGAACTCCTACAATGAGCAGTTCTTC	CASSNLAGNSYNEQFF
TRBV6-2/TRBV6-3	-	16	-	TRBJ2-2	TGTGCCAGCAGTTATCTCGCCCCCGGGAACACCGGGGAGCTGTTTTTT	CASSYLAPGNTGELFF
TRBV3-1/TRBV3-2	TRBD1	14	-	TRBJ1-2	TGTGCCAGCAGCCAGGATACAGGGGGTCGAGGCTACACCTTC	CASSQDTGGRGYTF
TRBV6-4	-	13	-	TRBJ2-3	TGTGCCAGCAGTCTAGCCGGCACAGATACGCAGTATTTT	CASSLAGTDTQYF
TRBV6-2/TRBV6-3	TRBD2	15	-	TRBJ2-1	TGTGCCAGCAGTTACTTACCGGGAGGTAACAATGAGCAGTTCTTC	CASSYLPGGNNEQFF
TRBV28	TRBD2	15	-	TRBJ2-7	TGTGCCAGCCGGCGCGGGGGTCCAGGGTCCTACGAGCAGTACTTC	CASRRGGPGSYEQYF
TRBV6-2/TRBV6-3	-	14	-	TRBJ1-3	TGTGCCAGCAGTTCGGGAATAACTGGAAACACCATATATTTT	CASSSGITGNTIYF
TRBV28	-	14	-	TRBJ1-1	TGTGCCAGCAGGGCCGGGACTAGGATCACTGAAGCTTTCTTT	CASRAGTRITEAFF
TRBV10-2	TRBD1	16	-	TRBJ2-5	TGCGCCAGCAGTGGGATGACAGGGTCTTTGGTAGAGACCCAGTACTTC	CASSGMTGSLVETQYF
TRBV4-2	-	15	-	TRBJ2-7	TGTGCCAGCAGCCAAGAACCCACTAGCTCCTACGAGCAGTACTTC	CASSQEPTSSYEQYF
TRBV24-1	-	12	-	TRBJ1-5	TGTGCCACCAGTGATTTCGATCAGCCCCAGCATTTT	CATSDFDQPQHF